Shown below are 5 T cell receptor beta chains from a single sample sequenced in a study of T cell responses to AZD1222 COVID-19 vaccine. Profiled with immunoSEQ multiplex PCR; TCRdb holds only in-frame clones, not every one. The repertoire holds about 150,000 clones, with approximately 90% as singletons. Sequencing was performed on peripheral blood, taken on day 0 of AZD1222 vaccination. The receptor set was obtained from an adult in good health.

The CDR3 sequence: CASSMGGIDYGYTF. The CDR3, as DNA: TGTGCCAGTAGTATGGGAGGGATTGACTATGGCTACACCTTC. The chain couples TRBV19 to TRBJ1-2; D gene ambiguous. Germline V gives CDR1 LNHDA, CDR2 SQIVND (reference sequence). The germline V and J ends were trimmed by 3 bases and 3 bases, with 11 bases remaining between them. This CDR3 contains 14 residues.

DNA of the CDR3: TGTGCCAGCAGCTCCGGGACAGGGAATTACAATGAGCAGTTCTTC. Its protein is CASSSGTGNYNEQFF. V gene TRBV11-3 combines with J gene TRBJ2-1, with 9 nucleotides matching TRBD1. This CDR3 spans 15 amino acids. After removal of 4 bases from V and 4 bases from J, the junction contained 5 bases not matched to a gene. From germline, CDR1 is SGHNT and CDR2 YENEEA.

The chain uses TRBV3-1 (or the pseudogene TRBV3-2) and TRBJ2-2; D remains unclear. V lost 0 bases and J lost 1, with 12 bases in between. This CDR3 region has 17 residues. The germline gives CDR1 LGHDT, CDR2 YNNKEL (reference sequence). The CDR3 DNA reads TGTGCCAGCAGCCAAGAAGGTGTACCAATGAACACCGGGGAGCTGTTTTTT. The encoded protein is CASSQEGVPMNTGELFF.

The chain combines TRBV5-4 with TRBJ1-6; 8 nucleotides align to TRBD1. Germline CDR1 and CDR2: SGHNT and YYREEE (reference sequence). This CDR3 has 14 residues. After removal of 4 bases from V and 13 bases from J, the junction contained 10 bases not matched to a gene. As DNA, the CDR3 is TGTGCCAGCAGCCAGACAGGGGTCGAACACCCCCTCCACTTT. It yields the protein CASSQTGVEHPLHF. The entire variable domain, with the rest obtained from reference TRBV5-4 and TRBJ1-6, is as follows: ETGVTQSPTHLIKTRGQQVTLRCSSQSGHNTVSWYQQALGQGPQFIFQYYREEENGRGNFPPRFSGLQFPNYSSELNVNALELDDSALYLCASSQTGVEHPLHFGNGTRLTVT.

This chain connects TRBV29-1 to TRBJ1-1, with D hard to call. Per the germline V gene, CDR1 is SQVTM and CDR2 is ANQGSEA. This CDR3 spans 13 amino acids. V shed 6 bases and J shed 2 bases, with 13 bases lying between them. The CDR3: CSVVGQRNTEAFF. CDR3 DNA sequence: TGCAGCGTAGTTGGGCAGAGAAACACTGAAGCTTTCTTT.